The sequence of this T cell receptor beta chain was determined in a study of blood T cell repertoires in COVID-19. Study at large: Acute-phase and convalescent COVID-19 samples originated in the United States, Italy and Spain.

The CDR3 is 13 amino acids. The V gene's germline CDR1 is SGHRS and CDR2 YFSETQ. Trimming left V 0 bases short and J 7 bases short, with 11 bases between. In the original workflow: By means of reference gene primer amplification, nucleated cell counts were estimated. Generated by immunoSEQ multiplex PCR, the TCRdb table keeps only in-frame clones and is missing some. The V and J calls and clone size come from that table; D and trimming were worked out from the DNA. Seen here are around 270,000 clones, approximately 90% observed once, and the top ten hold 0.7% to 0.9%. The origin of this receptor is a man aged 30 to 45 with acute or convalescent COVID-19. The chain is built from TRBV5-1 and TRBJ2-7; D unresolved. Sample: peripheral blood. The chain's CDR3 is CASSLDGLKEQYF. CDR3 bases: TGCGCCAGCAGCTTGGATGGGCTCAAGGAGCAGTACTTC.